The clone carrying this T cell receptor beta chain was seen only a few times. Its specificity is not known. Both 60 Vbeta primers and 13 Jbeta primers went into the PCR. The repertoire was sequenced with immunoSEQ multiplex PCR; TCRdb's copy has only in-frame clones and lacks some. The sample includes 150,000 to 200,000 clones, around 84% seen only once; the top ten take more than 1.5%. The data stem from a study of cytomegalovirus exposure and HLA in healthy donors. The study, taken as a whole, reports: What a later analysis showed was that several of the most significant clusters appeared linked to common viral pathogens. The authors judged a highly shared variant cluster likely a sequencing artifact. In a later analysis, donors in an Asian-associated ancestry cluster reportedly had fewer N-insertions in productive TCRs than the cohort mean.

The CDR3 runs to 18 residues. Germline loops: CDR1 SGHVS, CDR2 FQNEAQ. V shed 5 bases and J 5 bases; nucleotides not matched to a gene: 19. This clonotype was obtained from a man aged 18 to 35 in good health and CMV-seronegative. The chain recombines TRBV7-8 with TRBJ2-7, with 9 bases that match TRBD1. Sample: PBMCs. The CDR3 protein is CASSPISGTRDRDHEQYF. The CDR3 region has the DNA TGTGCCAGCAGCCCCATAAGTGGGACCCGGGACAGGGACCACGAGCAGTACTTC.